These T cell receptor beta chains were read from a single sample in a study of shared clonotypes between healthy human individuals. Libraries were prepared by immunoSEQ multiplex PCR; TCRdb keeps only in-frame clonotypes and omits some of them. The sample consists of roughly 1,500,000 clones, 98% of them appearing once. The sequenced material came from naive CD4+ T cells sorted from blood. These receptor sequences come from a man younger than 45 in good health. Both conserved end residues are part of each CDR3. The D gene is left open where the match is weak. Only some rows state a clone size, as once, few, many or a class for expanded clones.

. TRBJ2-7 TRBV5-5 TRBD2 TGTGCCAGCAGCTTTCTGGCCGGGAGGGCCGTACACGAGCAGTACTTC CASSFLAGRAVHEQYF
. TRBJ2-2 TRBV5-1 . TGCGCCAGCAGCGGATCCGGGACGGCCCACGCGAACACCGGGGAGCTGTTTTTT CASSGSGTAHANTGELFF
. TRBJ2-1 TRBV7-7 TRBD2 TGTGCCAGCAGCCCGGGGACTAGGGCTTCCGATGAGCAGTTCTTC CASSPGTRASDEQFF
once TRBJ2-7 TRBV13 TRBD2 TGTGCCAGCAGCTGGAGACTAGCGGGCGTCTCCTACGAGCAGTACTTC CASSWRLAGVSYEQYF
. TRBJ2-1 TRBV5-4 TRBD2 TGTGCCAGCAGCGGAACAGGGCAATCTCGCGGGAGGTCTTTCTACAATGAGCAGTTCTTC CASSGTGQSRGRSFYNEQFF
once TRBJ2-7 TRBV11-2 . TGTGCCAGCAGCTTAGATTGGGGAAGGGCTCGTCCCTACGAGCAGTACTTC CASSLDWGRARPYEQYF
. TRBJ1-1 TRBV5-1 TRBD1 TGCGCCAGCAGTTATACCGGGACAGGGAGGAGTGAAGCTTTCTTT CASSYTGTGRSEAFF
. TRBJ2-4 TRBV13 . TGTGCCAGCAGCCTCCAGGTTGGGGCCCTAGCCAAAAACATTCAGTACTTC CASSLQVGALAKNIQYF
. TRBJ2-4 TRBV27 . TGTGCCAGCAGTTTATCCGGGGTGAAAAACATTCAGTACTTC CASSLSGVKNIQYF
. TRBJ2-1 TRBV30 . TGTGCCTGGAGTGTACACGGGACCCGGTACAATGAGCAGTTCTTC CAWSVHGTRYNEQFF